The 13 T cell receptor beta chains below were found in one sample sequenced in a study of OX40 agonist ivuxolimab in advanced cancers. Produced via immunoSEQ multiplex PCR; TCRdb's table is partial and in-frame only. Of about 87,000 clones in the sample, about 86% are singletons; the top ten hold under 2%. Material: CD4+ or CD8+ T cells sorted from blood, obtained in a trial of the OX40 agonist ivuxolimab. The receptors come from an adult with an advanced solid tumor such as melanoma, head and neck, liver or kidney cancer.

The gene calls are TRBV10-3 and TRBJ1-1; TRBD1 is a possible D gene (5 bases). The germline V gene has CDR1 ENHRY and CDR2 SYGVKD. The CDR3 sequence is 16 residues long. The V end lost 3 bases, the J end lost 4 bases, and 18 bases lay between the germline ends. The CDR3 DNA reads as TGTGCCATCAGTGACCCTATGGGGGGTTTGGGCACTGAAGCTTTCTTT. Encoded protein: CAISDPMGGLGTEAFF.

This clone has only one observation. The genes are TRBV29-1 and TRBJ2-3, with 7 nucleotides matching TRBD1. There are 15 residues in the CDR3. The germline V gene has CDR1 SQVTM and CDR2 ANQGSEA. With V trimmed by 0 bases and J by 3 bases, 6 bases remained unmatched. The CDR3 loop is CSVEDLEGATDTQYF. For the CDR3, the DNA is TGCAGCGTTGAAGATTTAGAGGGGGCAACAGATACGCAGTATTTT.

Regarding this clone: At the DNA level, this CDR3 is encoded by other sequences in the same sample as well. The chain recombines TRBV7-9 with TRBJ2-7; perhaps D is TRBD1 or TRBD2 (6 bases each). The CDR3 is 14 residues long. Germline CDR1 is SEHNR and CDR2 is FQNEAQ (reference sequence). Trimming stripped 5 bases from V and 1 base from J, with 12 bases between. CDR3 region: CASSLGGGSYEQYF. In DNA form, the CDR3 reads TGTGCCAGCAGCCTAGGAGGGGGTTCCTACGAGCAGTACTTC. Full variable domain (rest looked up from reference TRBV7-9 and TRBJ2-7): DTGVSQNPRHKITKRGQNVTFRCDPISEHNRLYWYRQTLGQGPEFLTYFQNEAQLEKSRLLSDRFSAERPKGSFSTLEIQRTEQGDSAMYLCASSLGGGSYEQYFGPGTRLTVT.

The chain recombines TRBV14 with TRBJ2-7; 9 bases fit TRBD2. Germline assignment: CDR1 SGHDN and CDR2 FVKESK. Trimming removed 0 bases from V and 2 bases from J; junction bases left unmatched: 2. This CDR3 is built from 15 residues. CDR3 amino acids: CASSQEAGGPYEQYF. CDR3 nucleotide sequence: TGTGCCAGCAGCCAAGAAGCGGGAGGCCCCTACGAGCAGTACTTC.

This chain joins TRBV7-8 and TRBJ1-5; D remains unclear. The germline V gene encodes CDR1 SGHVS and CDR2 FQNEAQ. The CDR3 length is 13 residues. V lost 1 base, J lost 5 bases, and 6 bases lay in between. CDR3 in DNA: TGTGCCAGCAGCTTAGGGAGGGATCAGCCCCAGCATTTT. Protein product: CASSLGRDQPQHF.

The chain employs TRBV14 and TRBJ2-1; D is possibly TRBD2 (6 bases). In germline, CDR1 is SGHDN, CDR2 FVKESK. V lost 4 bases and J 3 bases, leaving 16 bases between the germline ends. The CDR3 runs to 16 residues. This CDR3 reads CASSPYSEGFYNEQFF. The DNA for the CDR3 is TGTGCCAGCAGCCCCTATTCGGAGGGATTCTACAATGAGCAGTTCTTC.

The chain employs TRBV7-2 and TRBJ2-1; the D is unclear. The CDR3 loop spans 16 amino acids. Germline CDR1 reads SGHTA; CDR2 reads FQGNSA. Trimming took 1 base from V and 0 from J, leaving 10 bases between them. The chain's CDR3 is CASSLGGFGSYNEQFF. CDR3 sequence (DNA): TGTGCCAGCAGCTTAGGCGGTTTCGGCTCCTACAATGAGCAGTTCTTC.

This sequence joins TRBV7-6 and TRBJ2-1; D remains ambiguous. From germline, CDR1 is SGHVS and CDR2 FNYEAQ. The CDR3 has 13 residues. Trimming pared 5 bases from V and 1 base from J, leaving 6 bases between. The CDR3 DNA is TGTGCCAGCAGCCGCCAGTCCTACAATGAGCAGTTCTTC. This codes for CASSRQSYNEQFF. The variable domain in full, with the rest retrieved from reference TRBV7-6 and TRBJ2-1, is GAGVSQSPRYKVTKRGQDVALRCDPISGHVSLYWYRQALGQGPEFLTYFNYEAQQDKSGLPNDRFSAERPEGSISTLTIQRTEQRDSAMYRCASSRQSYNEQFFGPGTRLTVL.

This clone has only a few counts. The CDR3 nucleotides are TGTGCCAGCACCAAAACGGCGACAGGCTATGGCTACACCTTC. Amino acid sequence: CASTKTATGYGYTF. The chain joins TRBV2 to TRBJ1-2, with D possibly being TRBD1 (6 bases). The CDR3 is 14 amino acids. V lost 7 bases, J lost 4 bases, and 16 bases lay in between. Germline values: CDR1 SNHLY, CDR2 FYNNEI.

This clone was recorded only once. V gene TRBV5-1 combines with J gene TRBJ2-2, with 9 bases that match TRBD1. The CDR3 loop spans 16 amino acids. CDR1 and CDR2 from the germline V gene are SGHRS and YFSETQ. The junction had 6 bases not matched to a gene; V was cut back by 0 bases and J by 6 bases. The CDR3 spells CASSLAVQGAPGELFF. The CDR3 coding sequence is TGCGCCAGCAGCTTGGCCGTACAGGGGGCCCCCGGGGAGCTGTTTTTT. The full variable domain, in which reference TRBV5-1 and TRBJ2-2 provide the parts outside the CDR3, is KAGVTQTPRYLIKTRGQQVTLSCSPISGHRSVSWYQQTPGQGLQFLFEYFSETQRNKGNFPGRFSGRQFSNSRSEMNVSTLELGDSALYLCASSLAVQGAPGELFFGEGSRLTVL.

This chain uses TRBV16 with TRBJ1-1; no reliable D call. V lost 6 bases to trimming and J lost 1 base, with 9 bases between them. The CDR3 runs 13 residues. CDR1 and CDR2 (germline): KGHSY, FQNENV. CDR3 bases: TGTGCCAGCAGTCCCCAGCGGAACACTGAAGCTTTCTTT. It codes for CASSPQRNTEAFF.

This chain connects TRBV19 to TRBJ1-2; D is unclear. Trimming removed 3 bases from V and 8 bases from J, with 22 bases in between. CDR1 is LNHDA and CDR2 is SQIVND in the germline V gene (reference sequence). This CDR3 is 16 amino acids long. DNA of the CDR3: TGTGCCAGTAGTATGGGAAGGACGAGACCAACTATCGGCTACACCTTC. This translates into CASSMGRTRPTIGYTF.

The sample holds one count of this clone. The chain is built from TRBV5-1 and TRBJ1-3, with TRBD1 matching over 9 bases. V dropped 0 bases and J dropped 0; count of bases not matched to a gene: 7. The CDR3 runs 18 residues. CDR1 SGHRS and CDR2 YFSETQ come from the germline V gene. The CDR3 DNA reads TGCGCCAGCAGCTTGGCGGCGGGACAGGGTTTCTCTGGAAACACCATATATTTT. Translating it yields CASSLAAGQGFSGNTIYF.